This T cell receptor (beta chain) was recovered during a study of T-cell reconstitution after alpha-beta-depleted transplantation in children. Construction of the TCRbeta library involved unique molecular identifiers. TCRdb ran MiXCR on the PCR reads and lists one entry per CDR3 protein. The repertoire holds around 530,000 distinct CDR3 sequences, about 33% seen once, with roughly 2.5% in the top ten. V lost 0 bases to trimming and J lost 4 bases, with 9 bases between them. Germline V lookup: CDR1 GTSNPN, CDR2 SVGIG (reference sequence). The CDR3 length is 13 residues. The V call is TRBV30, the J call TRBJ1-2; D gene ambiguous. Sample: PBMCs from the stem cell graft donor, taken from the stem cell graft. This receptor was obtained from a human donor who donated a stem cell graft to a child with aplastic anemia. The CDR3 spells CAWSVLQPYGYTF. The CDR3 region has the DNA TGTGCCTGGAGTGTACTACAGCCCTATGGCTACACCTTC. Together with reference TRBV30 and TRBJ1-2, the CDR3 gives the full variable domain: SQTIHQWPATLVQPVGSPLSLECTVEGTSNPNLYWYRQAAGRGLQLLFYSVGIGQISSEVPQNLSASRPQDRQFILSSKKLLLSDSGFYLCAWSVLQPYGYTFGSGTRLTVV.